This T cell receptor beta chain is drawn from a study of Graves' ophthalmopathy and Graves' hyperthyroidism. Overall study: Blood was drawn at initial diagnosis, before any treatment.

V lost 4 bases to trimming and J lost 8 bases; unmatched junction nucleotides: 6. The CDR3 length is 15 residues. Looked up from germline, CDR1 is MGHRA and CDR2 is YSYEKL. Uncontrolled infections, other autoimmune diseases, pregnancy or lactation barred patients from enrollment. RNA transcripts served as template for amplifying TCR beta CDR3 sequences. Scientists carried out first-round RT-PCR using HTBI primers and then a second-round multiplex PCR. TCRdb recomputed calls from the multiplex PCR reads with MiXCR, one row per CDR3 protein. The sample includes about 480,000 distinct CDR3 sequences, roughly an eighth of them seen just once. This clonotype showed up many times.

The V and J genes are TRBV4-1 and TRBJ2-4, with 12 positions matching TRBD2. Sequencing was performed on blood. This TCR derives from a woman aged 25 to 45 with Graves' ophthalmopathy. The CDR3 protein is CASSLLTSGGDIQYF. The CDR3 DNA sequence: TGCGCCAGCAGCCTCCTGACTAGCGGGGGAGACATTCAGTACTTC.